Listed here is a single T cell receptor (beta chain). V lost 2 bases to trimming and J lost 1 base, with 8 bases between them. Germline V CDR1 and CDR2: SGDLS, YYNGEE. CDR3 length equals 14 residues. Via MiXCR, TCRdb re-called the 5' RACE reads, giving one row per CDR3 protein. The sample holds around 89,000 distinct CDR3 sequences; about an eighth are singletons and the top ten take about 38%. The data belong to a study of spatial heterogeneity in lung cancer. Time point here: sample taken at primary tumor resection. The authors sequenced whole RNA from tumor, nontumor lung or frozen PBMC without sorting.

The TCR was taken from a male donor with early-stage non-small cell lung cancer. Sequenced material: PBMCs, taken at surgery. J is TRBJ2-3 and V is TRBV9; no clear D. CDR3 residues: CASSVLAGTDTQYF. The CDR3 bases are TGTGCCAGCAGCGTGTTGGCAGGCACAGATACGCAGTATTTT.